Listed below are T cell receptor beta chains from one sample, sequenced in a study of CD8+ T cells in alopecia areata. TCRdb keeps only in-frame clones here, not all; method: immunoSEQ multiplex PCR. The data hold around 160,000 clones, with around 59% observed a single time. Sequences were derived from CD4+ T cells sorted from blood, sampled at week 24, from a patient treated with tofacitinib. The receptors stem from a human donor with alopecia areata. Each CDR3 is given with its conserved first and last residue. The D gene is left open where the match is weak.

d_gene	v_gene	j_gene	CDR3aa
-	TRBV5-6	TRBJ2-6	CASSDGRISGANVLTF
TRBD2	TRBV9	TRBJ2-7	CASSVSGGYEQYF
TRBD1	TRBV2	TRBJ1-2	CASTQGQGATGYTF
TRBD2	TRBV9	TRBJ2-1	CASSVEIGGENEQFF
-	TRBV5-1	TRBJ2-1	CASSLRGDSTEQFF
TRBD1	TRBV2	TRBJ2-3	CATGDRARTDTQYF
-	TRBV10-3	TRBJ2-3	CAISESRTGATDTQYF
-	TRBV25-1	TRBJ2-3	CASRWDTDTQYF
-	TRBV29-1	TRBJ1-1	CSVDRKLLNTEAFF
-	TRBV5-1	TRBJ2-5	CASSLDRQETQYF
-	TRBV4-1	TRBJ2-3	CASSRAPDTDTQYF
-	TRBV29-1	TRBJ1-1	CSGGRQYNTEAFF
-	TRBV14	TRBJ1-1	CASSQDLIAEAFF
-	TRBV14	TRBJ2-1	CASSPYNEQFF